This TCR beta chain was profiled in a study of OX40 agonist ivuxolimab in advanced cancers. Context from the whole study: Ivuxolimab was an agonistic, fully human IgG2 monoclonal antibody directed against OX40 (CD134), a costimulatory receptor. Intravenous ivuxolimab was administered to patients every 2 weeks at six dose levels: 0.01, 0.1, 0.3, 1.5, 3 and 10 mg/kg. Of the approximately 53 patients in dose escalation, about 20 had hepatocellular carcinoma, around 15 had melanoma, 9 had renal cell carcinoma and 9 had head and neck cancer. In the dose-escalation cohort, 65% to 90% of patients were male, and the mean age was around 60 years, with a range of about 23 to 90. Patients were allowed to have had prior anti-PD-1, anti-PD-L1 or anti-CTLA-4 therapy, and around 40% of the dose-escalation patients had previously received checkpoint inhibitors. Three dose-escalation patients achieved partial responses, one with hepatocellular carcinoma and two with cutaneous melanoma. The point of sequencing TCRbeta in the periphery was to test whether ivuxolimab changed TCR sequence diversity and drove clonal T-cell expansion. The paper reports the monotherapy dose-escalation portion (N of about 50 patients) of the phase I ivuxolimab trial.

The trial excluded patients who had a history of autoimmune disease or were on systemic immunosuppression. Peripheral blood for TCR sequencing was collected from all dose cohorts at baseline, on cycle 4 day 1, and on cycle 7 day 1. The samples were drawn from a first-in-human, open-label, multicenter phase I dose-escalation trial of ivuxolimab. The trial enrolled adults with locally advanced or metastatic head and neck squamous cell, hepatocellular, melanoma or renal cell carcinoma. Before TCR sequencing, CD4+ and CD8+ T cells were separately sorted from peripheral blood. Study-wide conclusions, independent of this receptor: Low levels of normalized T-cell clonal expansion were also seen in some patients who did not respond. At doses from 0.1 to 3.0 mg/kg, clonal expansion was seen in both CD4+ and CD8+ blood T cells between baseline and week 6. In the 0.1-3.0 mg/kg groups, partial responders were among the patients with the lowest normalized peripheral clonal expansion, particularly in CD8+ T cells. After ivuxolimab, expanded clones were on average more numerous among CD8+ T cells than among CD4+ T cells. The antigen specificity of the peripheral T cells that underwent clonal expansion was not determined.

Relative to germline, V is 7 bases shorter and J is 0 bases shorter, with 11 bases between their ends. CDR1 and CDR2, looked up from the germline V gene, are SGDLS and YYNGEE. From cysteine to phenylalanine, the CDR3 is 14 amino acids long. Left in the record is the CDR3 DNA by itself, 42 bases read in frame from the first base. This clone came up a few times. Its antigen is unknown. Per-base qualities were not stored, and no clone one base away is much larger. Genomic DNA was extracted from sorted cells for sequencing of the TCRbeta CDR3 region. TCRbeta CDR3 regions were sequenced using the immunoSEQ Assay. TCRdb's version of the immuneACCESS table is confined to in-frame rearrangements and falls short of the full clone set. An unresolved V gene accounts for under half of the shortfall where checked; the remainder is of unknown origin. Counted in this sample were about 130,000 clones; roughly nine tenths of them appeared once. About 1% of the sample rests with the top ten.

This receptor was identified in an adult with an advanced solid tumor such as melanoma, head and neck, liver or kidney cancer. The sample in question was CD4+ or CD8+ T cells sorted from blood, obtained in a trial of the OX40 agonist ivuxolimab. The chain employs TRBV9 and TRBJ1-3; too little of a D gene remains to name it. Here the CDR3 is given as CASSDMSSGNTIYF. The bases read TGTGCCAGCTCCGACATGAGCTCTGGAAACACCATATATTTT.